A selection of T cell receptor beta chains follows, all from one sample in a study of regulatory T cells in long-lasting Graves disease. One entry per CDR3 protein results from TCRdb running MiXCR on the multiplex PCR reads. The sample records 400,000 to 500,000 distinct CDR3 sequences, 15% being singletons. The same specimen was also included in a second study, on T cells in Graves' hyperthyroidism and ophthalmopathy.

The sequencing used peripheral blood mononuclear cells (PBMCs), collected at new diagnosis, from a patient treated with antithyroid drugs. These receptors were taken from a young woman with Graves disease. Both conserved end residues are part of each CDR3. The D gene is left open where the match is weak. Clone size is shown for a subset of rows, as once, few, many or a class of expanded clone.

NA,few,TRBV2,TRBJ2-7,CASSYTGLAPEQYF,TGTGCCAGCAGTTACACGGGACTGGCGCCCGAGCAGTACTTC
TRBD1,many,TRBV15,TRBJ2-3,CATSRAPWTGLITDTQYF,TGTGCCACCAGCAGAGCCCCCTGGACAGGGCTCATCACAGATACGCAGTATTTT
TRBD2,many,TRBV9,TRBJ2-7,CASSAGTSGTAEQYF,TGTGCCAGCAGCGCTGGGACTAGCGGGACTGCCGAGCAGTACTTC
TRBD2,many,TRBV5-1,TRBJ2-1,CASSSGLAVYNEQFF,TGCGCCAGCAGTTCGGGACTAGCGGTTTACAATGAGCAGTTCTTC
TRBD2,NA,TRBV20-1,TRBJ2-1,CSARSPELAGPGDEQFF,TGCAGTGCTAGATCCCCGGAGCTAGCGGGACCCGGGGATGAGCAGTTCTTC
NA,many,TRBV3-1,TRBJ2-7,CASSQGQTVSYEQYF,TGTGCCAGCAGCCAAGGACAAACCGTCTCCTACGAGCAGTACTTC
TRBD2,many,TRBV5-1,TRBJ2-3,CASSLASGSTDTQYF,TGTGCCAGCAGCTTGGCTAGCGGAAGCACAGATACGCAGTATTTT
NA,many,TRBV27,TRBJ2-7,CASSRPGALYEQYF,TGTGCCAGCAGCCGCCCGGGGGCCCTGTACGAGCAGTACTTC
NA,few,TRBV29-1,TRBJ1-2,CSVEYRDDYGYTF,TGCAGCGTTGAATACCGGGACGACTATGGCTACACCTTC
TRBD2,many,TRBV7-9,TRBJ2-5,CASSPPGSGGQETQYF,TGTGCCAGCAGCCCCCCGGGTAGCGGGGGCCAAGAGACCCAGTACTTC
NA,many,TRBV2,TRBJ2-1,CASSGGRGSYNEQFF,TGTGCCAGCAGTGGTGGGAGGGGGTCCTACAATGAGCAGTTCTTC
TRBD2,many,TRBV5-1,TRBJ2-7,CASSLPVSGAISYEQYF,TGCGCCAGCAGCCTGCCCGTAAGCGGGGCGATCTCCTACGAGCAGTACTTC
NA,NA,TRBV30,TRBJ1-3,CAWMRSEGANSGNTIYF,TGTGCCTGGATGAGGTCGGAAGGGGCGAACTCTGGAAACACCATATATTTT
NA,many,TRBV20-1,TRBJ2-3,CSAAGTPGIDTQYF,TGCAGTGCAGCCGGGACCCCAGGGATAGATACGCAGTATTTT
TRBD2,many,TRBV20-1,TRBJ2-7,CSATPGTSGLYEQYF,TGCAGTGCTACCCCCGGGACTAGCGGGCTCTACGAGCAGTACTTC
NA,many,TRBV28,TRBJ2-3,CASSTSRYTQYF,TGTGCCAGCAGTACATCACGGTATACGCAGTATTTT
TRBD2,many,TRBV18,TRBJ2-5,CASSPLLAGEKEETQYF,TGTGCCAGCTCACCATTACTAGCGGGAGAAAAAGAAGAGACCCAGTACTTC
NA,NA,TRBV4-1,TRBJ2-5,CASSARYLETQYF,TGCGCCAGCAGCGCCCGATACCTGGAGACCCAGTACTTC
TRBD2,many,TRBV5-1,TRBJ2-1,CASSRPQREESYNEQFF,TGCGCCAGCAGCCGTCCACAGCGGGAGGAATCCTACAATGAGCAGTTCTTC
NA,many,TRBV19,TRBJ1-6,CASSISSTGGSPLHF,TGTGCCAGTAGTATTTCGTCTACGGGGGGTTCACCCCTCCACTTT
TRBD2,many,TRBV28,TRBJ2-3,CASSSRTSGSTDTQYF,TGTGCCAGCAGCTCTCGGACTAGCGGTAGCACAGATACGCAGTATTTT
NA,many,TRBV12-3/TRBV12-4,TRBJ1-5,CASSSLGTLEQPQHF,TGTGCCAGCAGTTCCCTGGGAACCTTGGAACAGCCCCAGCATTTT
TRBD2,NA,TRBV4-2,TRBJ2-3,CASSQDPRLAGPPRDTQYF,TGTGCCAGCAGCCAAGACCCCCGGCTAGCGGGACCTCCTCGGGATACGCAGTATTTT
NA,NA,TRBV24-1,TRBJ1-2,CATSGVGNYGYTF,TGTGCCACCAGTGGCGTGGGGAACTATGGCTACACCTTC
NA,NA,TRBV19,TRBJ1-1,CASSIGQRGVKTEAFF,TGTGCCAGTAGTATCGGTCAGCGGGGGGTTAAAACTGAAGCTTTCTTT
NA,many,TRBV5-1,TRBJ2-2,CASSSPSLGELFF,TGCGCCAGCAGCTCCCCATCCTTGGGGGAGCTGTTTTTT
TRBD2,many,TRBV7-2,TRBJ2-3,CASSFTSGRIDTQYF,TGTGCCAGCAGCTTCACTAGCGGGAGGATAGATACGCAGTATTTT
TRBD2,NA,TRBV2,TRBJ2-3,CASSLLGLAGSTDTQYF,TGTGCCAGCAGTTTACTGGGACTAGCGGGGAGCACAGATACGCAGTATTTT
NA,many,TRBV3-1,TRBJ1-1,CASSQRGEAFF,TGTGCCAGCAGCCAACGTGGTGAAGCTTTCTTT
TRBD1,many,TRBV2,TRBJ1-2,CASSEAGQKVVGYTF,TGTGCCAGCAGTGAAGCGGGACAGAAGGTGGTAGGCTACACCTTC
NA,many,TRBV18,TRBJ2-3,CASSQKIDTQYF,TGTGCCAGCTCCCAAAAGATAGATACGCAGTATTTT
TRBD2,few,TRBV12-3/TRBV12-4,TRBJ2-1,CASRAGTSGGSSYNEQFF,TGTGCCAGCAGGGCCGGGACTAGCGGGGGGAGCTCCTACAATGAGCAGTTCTTC
TRBD2,many,TRBV11-2,TRBJ2-1,CASSFSDSGRSNNEQFF,TGTGCCAGCAGCTTCTCGGATAGCGGGAGGAGTAATAATGAGCAGTTCTTC
NA,NA,TRBV4-3,TRBJ1-5,CASSGRANDVNQPQHF,TGCGCCAGCAGTGGCCGGGCCAACGATGTCAATCAGCCCCAGCATTTT
NA,few,TRBV5-1,TRBJ2-6,CASSLIRSGANVLTF,TGCGCCAGCAGCTTAATACGCTCTGGGGCCAACGTCCTGACTTTC
NA,few,TRBV27,TRBJ2-1,CASSREVANEQFF,TGTGCCAGCAGCCGGGAAGTGGCTAATGAGCAGTTCTTC
NA,many,TRBV12-3/TRBV12-4,TRBJ2-7,CASSSGRNYEQYF,TGTGCCAGCAGTTCGGGACGGAACTACGAGCAGTACTTC
TRBD2,few,TRBV25-1,TRBJ2-3,CASAAGTSGSIRSTDTQYF,TGTGCCAGCGCGGCGGGGACTAGCGGGTCTATAAGAAGCACAGATACGCAGTATTTT
NA,NA,TRBV13,TRBJ1-3,CASSLAANTIYF,TGTGCCAGCAGCTTAGCTGCGAACACCATATATTTT
TRBD2,many,TRBV20-1,TRBJ2-5,CSAGGGTSGRFQETQYF,TGCAGTGCTGGGGGGGGGACTAGCGGGAGGTTCCAAGAGACCCAGTACTTC
NA,few,TRBV6-2/TRBV6-3,TRBJ2-2,CASSETGPGELFF,TGTGCCAGCAGTGAGACCGGGCCCGGGGAGCTGTTTTTT
NA,NA,TRBV29-1,TRBJ2-1,CSVEWYRTVSYNEQFF,TGCAGCGTTGAATGGTATAGGACAGTATCCTACAATGAGCAGTTCTTC
TRBD2,NA,TRBV5-1,TRBJ2-1,CASSLVSREGLNEQFF,TGCGCCAGCAGCTTGGTCTCGCGGGAGGGCCTAAATGAGCAGTTCTTC
NA,NA,TRBV15,TRBJ1-3,CATPPRARNTIYF,TGTGCCACACCACCTAGAGCCCGAAACACCATATATTTT
TRBD1,few,TRBV7-9,TRBJ2-7,CASSYVISGTGVHEQYF,TGTGCCAGCAGCTACGTAATTTCCGGGACAGGGGTCCACGAGCAGTACTTC
TRBD2,NA,TRBV19,TRBJ2-2,CASSIGAGGVPGELFF,TGTGCCAGTAGTATTGGGGCGGGAGGTGTCCCGGGGGAGCTGTTTTTT
TRBD2,medium-sized,TRBV2,TRBJ2-3,CASSALFFGTSGTDTQYF,TGTGCCAGCAGTGCCCTGTTTTTTGGGACTAGCGGGACCGATACGCAGTATTTT
TRBD2,NA,TRBV2,TRBJ2-2,CASKGTSGRGTGELFF,TGTGCCAGCAAGGGGACTAGCGGGAGAGGGACCGGGGAGCTGTTTTTT
NA,few,TRBV12-3/TRBV12-4,TRBJ2-2,CASSLPLKGSVTGELFF,TGTGCCAGCAGTTTACCCTTAAAGGGAAGTGTCACCGGGGAGCTGTTTTTT
TRBD1,few,TRBV19,TRBJ1-4,CASTAGQGTEKLFF,TGTGCCAGTACCGCGGGACAGGGAACTGAAAAACTGTTTTTT
NA,NA,TRBV12-3/TRBV12-4,TRBJ2-1,CASEDLRSYNEQFF,TGTGCCAGCGAAGATCTACGATCCTACAATGAGCAGTTCTTC
NA,many,TRBV30,TRBJ1-3,CAWSSTLSDTIYF,TGTGCCTGGAGTTCGACGCTTTCCGACACCATATATTTT
NA,NA,TRBV19,TRBJ2-1,CASSIGTARGEQFF,TGTGCCAGTAGTATAGGGACCGCCAGAGGTGAGCAGTTCTTC
NA,many,TRBV29-1,TRBJ2-3,CSVERRLAPGTDTQYF,TGCAGCGTTGAAAGGCGGCTAGCTCCGGGCACAGATACGCAGTATTTT
TRBD1,many,TRBV7-9,TRBJ2-1,CASSQRPTGDGSEQFF,TGTGCCAGCAGCCAACGCCCGACAGGGGACGGTTCTGAGCAGTTCTTC
NA,NA,TRBV10-3,TRBJ2-3,CAISVGTPMGTDTQYF,TGTGCCATCAGTGTCGGGACGCCAATGGGGACAGATACGCAGTATTTT
NA,many,TRBV20-1,TRBJ2-7,CSAASGRSSYEQYF,TGCAGTGCCGCGTCGGGCCGAAGCTCCTACGAGCAGTACTTC
NA,many,TRBV20-1,TRBJ1-5,CSARERVYSNQPQHF,TGCAGTGCTAGAGAGCGGGTTTATAGCAATCAGCCCCAGCATTTT